This T cell receptor (beta chain) was sequenced for a study of T cell responses to AZD1222 COVID-19 vaccine. Notes on the study in general: Nearly half of spike-specific TCRs reportedly target variant regions that are unmutated in the B.1.351 and B.1.1.7 variants.

Measured with immunoSEQ multiplex PCR; TCRdb has only the in-frame clones, and not every one. The table lists 170,000 or so clones, roughly nine tenths of them singletons. On this clone itself: Its target is unknown. The same CDR3 also results from other DNA sequences found in this sample.

Per the germline V gene, CDR1 is LGHDT and CDR2 is YNNKEL (reference sequence). The CDR3 spans 14 residues. Trimming took 3 bases from V and 4 from J, leaving 10 bases between them. The TCR comes from an adult in good health. This chain joins TRBV3-1 (or the pseudogene TRBV3-2) and TRBJ1-3; perhaps TRBD1 as D (5 bases). Sequencing used peripheral blood, obtained on day 0 of AZD1222 vaccination. In DNA form, the CDR3 reads TGTGCCAGCAGCCAGCAAGGGGCCGGAAACACCATATATTTT. It translates to CASSQQGAGNTIYF.